The present TCR beta chain was sequenced within a study of blood T cell repertoires in COVID-19. Germline-derived CDR1 and CDR2 are SEHNR and FQNEAQ (reference sequence). With V trimmed by 4 bases and J by 0 bases, 11 bases remained unmatched. The CDR3 sequence is 19 residues long. Clones were sequenced by immunoSEQ multiplex PCR, and TCRdb holds only the in-frame ones, with some missing. The top ten hold around 1.2% of the sample, which has roughly 410,000 clones, around 89% seen once. Sequenced sample: peripheral blood. The origin of this receptor is a man aged 35-49 years with acute or convalescent COVID-19. The chain recombines TRBV7-9 with TRBJ2-4; 11 nucleotides line up with TRBD2. CDR3: CASSSELAGGPGAKNIQYF. In DNA, the CDR3 is TGTGCCAGCAGCTCAGAATTAGCGGGAGGGCCTGGAGCCAAAAACATTCAGTACTTC.